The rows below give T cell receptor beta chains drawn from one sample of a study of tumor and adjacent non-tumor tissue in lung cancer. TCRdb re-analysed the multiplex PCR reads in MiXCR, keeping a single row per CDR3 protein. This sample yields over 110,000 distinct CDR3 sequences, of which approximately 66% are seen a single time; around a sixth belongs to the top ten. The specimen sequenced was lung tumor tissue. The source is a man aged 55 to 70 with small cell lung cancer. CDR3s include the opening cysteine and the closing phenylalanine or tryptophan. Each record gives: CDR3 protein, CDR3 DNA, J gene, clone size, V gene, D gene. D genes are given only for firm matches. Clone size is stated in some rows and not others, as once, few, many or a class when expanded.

CASSPTGPSYGYTF | TGTGCCAGCAGCCCGACAGGCCCTTCCTATGGCTACACCTTC | TRBJ1-2 | - | TRBV6-6 | -
CSAREGAQGAFF | TGCAGCGCCAGGGAGGGGGCGCAGGGAGCTTTCTTT | TRBJ1-1 | few | TRBV29-1 | TRBD1
CAWSGPWNTEAFF | TGTGCCTGGAGCGGACCCTGGAACACTGAAGCTTTCTTT | TRBJ1-1 | - | TRBV30 | -
CSAILTSGSNTDTQYF | TGCAGTGCTATCCTGACTAGCGGGAGTAACACAGATACGCAGTATTTT | TRBJ2-3 | - | TRBV20-1 | TRBD2
CSATGANYGYTF | TGCAGTGCTACAGGGGCTAACTATGGCTACACCTTC | TRBJ1-2 | many | TRBV20-1 | -
CAGSLMGTEAFF | TGCGCCGGCAGCTTGATGGGTACTGAAGCTTTCTTT | TRBJ1-1 | - | TRBV5-1 | -
CASSQYRVSRTGQYEQYF | TGTGCCAGCAGCCAATACCGGGTCTCGAGGACAGGGCAATACGAGCAGTACTTC | TRBJ2-7 | - | TRBV11-2 | TRBD1
CASRLAGGNKHEQFF | TGTGCCAGCAGACTAGCGGGAGGGAATAAACATGAGCAGTTCTTT | TRBJ2-1 | few | TRBV6-2/TRBV6-3 | TRBD2
CSARVRLAGAHEQFF | TGCAGTGCTAGGGTCCGACTAGCGGGAGCCCATGAGCAGTTCTTC | TRBJ2-1 | few | TRBV20-1 | TRBD2
CASSYMHTGNEQLF | TGTGCCAGCAGTTACATGCACACGGGGAATGAGCAGTTGTTC | TRBJ2-1 | - | TRBV6-6 | -
CASSGTGVSSGNTIYF | TGTGCCAGCAGCGGGACAGGGGTCTCTTCTGGAAACACCATATATTTT | TRBJ1-3 | many | TRBV11-2 | TRBD1
CANSQGANYNSPLHF | TGCGCCAACAGCCAAGGGGCGAACTATAATTCACCCCTTCACTTT | TRBJ1-6 | few | TRBV4-1 | -
CVSSQDPGTSGRALHNERFF | TGTGTCAGCAGCCAAGACCCCGGGACTAGCGGGAGAGCCCTCCACAATGAGCGGTTCTTC | TRBJ2-1 | - | TRBV4-2 | TRBD2
CASMETNTEAFF | TGTGCCAGCATGGAAACTAACACTGAAGCTTTCTTT | TRBJ1-1 | many | TRBV6-1 | -
CASSLRGGEETQYF | TGTGCCAGCAGTTTGCGAGGGGGTGAGGAGACCCAGTACTTC | TRBJ2-5 | - | TRBV12-3/TRBV12-4 | -
CASSLRGGPGDTQYF | TGTGCCAGCAGCTTAAGAGGGGGGCCAGGAGATACGCAGTATTTT | TRBJ2-3 | medium-sized | TRBV7-9 | -
CASSAQAGGLSGELFF | TGTGCCAGCAGTGCGCAAGCGGGAGGATTGTCCGGGGAGCTGTTTTTT | TRBJ2-2 | - | TRBV25-1 | TRBD2
CVTSDTSLVHEQYF | TGTGTCACCAGTGACACTAGCCTCGTCCACGAGCAGTACTTC | TRBJ2-7 | - | TRBV24-1 | -
CASSFRLHSNQRQHF | TGTGCCAGCAGTTTTCGGCTCCATAGCAATCAGCGCCAGCATTTT | TRBJ1-5 | - | TRBV28 | -
CASSLEAGGSFYEQFF | TGTGCCAGCAGCTTAGAGGCTGGTGGGTCCTTCTATGAGCAGTTCTTC | TRBJ2-1 | - | TRBV11-2 | -
CASQKRQGDNMQSF | TGTGCCAGCCAGAAGCGGCAGGGCGACAATATGCAGTCCTTC | TRBJ2-1 | - | TRBV11-2 | -
CASSPGLAGGNERFF | TGTGCCAGCAGTCCAGGACTAGCGGGAGGGAATGAGCGGTTCTTC | TRBJ2-1 | - | TRBV11-2 | TRBD2
CASSGTGANVLTF | TGTGCCAGCTCTGGGACTGGGGCCAACGTCCTGACTTTC | TRBJ2-6 | - | TRBV6-5 | -
CSARSEEETQYF | TGCAGTGCTAGATCGGAGGAAGAGACCCAGTACTTC | TRBJ2-5 | few | TRBV20-1 | -
CASSHNLGDTEAFF | TGTGCCAGCAGTCACAACCTCGGGGACACTGAAGCTTTCTTT | TRBJ1-1 | many | TRBV6-5 | -
CAVGGTSVSLGYNEQFF | TGTGCCGTCGGGGGAACTAGCGTGAGTTTGGGGTACAATGAGCAGTTCTTC | TRBJ2-1 | - | TRBV24-1 | TRBD2
CASSLLAGEWETQYF | TGCGCCAGCAGCTTGCTAGCGGGAGAATGGGAGACCCAGTACTTC | TRBJ2-5 | - | TRBV5-1 | TRBD2
CASSLEQGIAEAFF | TGTGCCAGCAGCTTGGAGCAGGGTATCGCTGAAGCTTTCTTT | TRBJ1-1 | - | TRBV5-4 | -
CASSLSYCITDTQYF | TGTGCCAGCAGCTTATCTTACTGCATCACAGATACGCAGTATTTT | TRBJ2-3 | - | TRBV11-2 | -
CSVVRGKPGDEQFF | TGCAGCGTTGTGAGGGGAAAGCCAGGTGATGAGCAGTTCTTC | TRBJ2-1 | - | TRBV29-1 | -
CASSVGQGASTLHF | TGCGCCAGCAGTGTGGGACAGGGTGCCTCGACCCTCCACTTT | TRBJ1-6 | many | TRBV10-2 | TRBD1
CASSPMGGETEAFF | TGTGCCAGCAGCCCCATGGGGGGGGAGACTGAAGCTTTCTTT | TRBJ1-1 | many | TRBV11-2 | -
CASSELGGGGGYTF | TGTGCCAGCAGTGAATTAGGAGGGGGAGGAGGCTATACCTTC | TRBJ1-2 | - | TRBV6-1 | -
CASSRAVVSTGELFF | TGTGCCAGCAGTAGGGCGGTAGTGTCCACCGGGGAGCTGTTTTTT | TRBJ2-2 | once | TRBV6-5 | -
CSARGQGAYGYTF | TGCAGTGCTAGAGGACAGGGAGCTTACGGTTACACCTTC | TRBJ1-2 | - | TRBV20-1 | TRBD1
CACSLAIGMNTEAFF | TGTGCCTGTAGCTTAGCAATAGGAATGAACACTGAAGCTTTCTTT | TRBJ1-1 | - | TRBV11-2 | -
CSEDCKGATDTQYF | TGCAGCGAGGACTGTAAGGGGGCAACAGATACGCAGTATTTT | TRBJ2-3 | many | TRBV29-1 | TRBD1
CAISPLDDLGNQPQHF | TGTGCCATCAGCCCACTGGACGATCTTGGCAATCAACCCCAGCATTTT | TRBJ1-5 | - | TRBV11-2 | -
CASSQDLGSNNSPLHF | TGTGCCAGCAGCCAAGACTTGGGATCAAATAATTCACCCCTCCACTTT | TRBJ1-6 | - | TRBV4-2 | -
CASSYGGQGGSEASF | TGTGCCAGCAGTTACGGGGGACAGGGGGGATCTGAAGCTTCCTTT | TRBJ1-1 | - | TRBV6-5 | TRBD1
CASTGTSTDTQYF | TGTGCCAGCACCGGGACTAGCACAGATACGCAGTATTTT | TRBJ2-3 | few | TRBV7-9 | -
CASSLGLAGTGTQYF | TGCGCCAGCAGCTTGGGACTAGCGGGCACAGGTACGCAGTATTTT | TRBJ2-3 | - | TRBV11-2 | TRBD2
CASSQGVYGYTF | TGTGCCAGCAGCCAAGGGGTATATGGCTACACCTTC | TRBJ1-2 | few | TRBV6-2/TRBV6-3 | -
CNARDLATAGELFF | TGCAATGCTAGAGATCTAGCAACGGCCGGTGAGCTGTTTTTT | TRBJ2-2 | - | TRBV20-1 | -
CASSQEGDRWIMNTEAFF | TGCGCCAGCAGCCAAGAAGGGGACAGGTGGATCATGAATACTGAAGCTTTCTTT | TRBJ1-1 | - | TRBV4-1 | TRBD1
CASSRGSAQGTQYF | TGTGCCAGCTCAAGAGGCAGCGCCCAAGGGACCCAGTACTTC | TRBJ2-5 | few | TRBV18 | -
CASSLSEPGANVLTF | TGTGCCAGCAGCTTATCTGAACCTGGGGCCAACGTCCTGACTTTC | TRBJ2-6 | - | TRBV7-8 | -
CASSVSGLAEGSSYDEQFF | TGTGCCAGCAGCGTTAGCGGACTAGCGGAGGGGAGCTCCTACGATGAGCAGTTCTTC | TRBJ2-1 | few | TRBV11-1 | TRBD2
CASRYRFLAGEYRYEQYF | TGTGCCAGCAGATATCGGTTTCTAGCGGGAGAATATCGGTACGAGCAGTACTTC | TRBJ2-7 | many | TRBV6-1 | TRBD2
CAISQGLTQATQYF | TGCGCCATCAGCCAAGGACTAACACAAGCGACCCAGTACTTC | TRBJ2-5 | - | TRBV4-1 | -
CTSSLISGRAGETQYF | TGTACCAGCAGTTTGATTAGCGGGAGGGCCGGAGAGACCCAGTACTTC | TRBJ2-5 | - | TRBV28 | TRBD2
CASISLDLARGTDTQYF | TGCGCCAGCATCTCGCTTGACCTAGCGCGGGGCACAGATACGCAGTATTTT | TRBJ2-3 | - | TRBV5-1 | -
CSVRRLNTGGLFF | TGCAGTGTCAGGCGCCTGAACACCGGGGGGCTGTTTTTT | TRBJ2-2 | - | TRBV20-1 | -
CASGETQYF | TGTGCCAGCGGAGAGACCCAGTACTTC | TRBJ2-5 | - | TRBV11-2 | -
CASSFPSGMHTGELFF | TGTGCCAGCAGCTTTCCCAGCGGGATGCACACCGGGGAGCTGTTTTTT | TRBJ2-2 | many | TRBV11-2 | TRBD2
CAISSDGRLSYNEQFF | TGTGCCATCAGCTCAGACGGGCGGCTCTCCTATAATGAGCAGTTCTTC | TRBJ2-1 | - | TRBV11-2 | -
CASSLGEEDTQYF | TGCGCCAGCAGCTTGGGGGAGGAAGATACGCAGTATTTT | TRBJ2-3 | few | TRBV5-1 | -
CASSRYKTSVTDTQYF | TGTGCCAGCAGTAGATATAAGACTAGCGTCACAGATACGCAGTATTTT | TRBJ2-3 | - | TRBV2 | TRBD2
CASSPYSGGQETQYF | TGTGCCAGCAGTCCCTATAGCGGGGGACAAGAGACCCAGTACTTC | TRBJ2-5 | many | TRBV12-3/TRBV12-4 | TRBD2
CASSGYSSYEQYF | TGTGCCAGCAGTGGTTATAGCTCCTATGAGCAGTACTTC | TRBJ2-7 | few | TRBV6-1 | -